This T cell receptor (beta chain) was retrieved from a study of T cell responses to AZD1222 COVID-19 vaccine. Libraries were prepared by immunoSEQ multiplex PCR; TCRdb keeps only in-frame clonotypes and omits some of them. The repertoire holds about 150,000 clones, more than 70% seen once, with around 5% in the top ten. Germline V CDR1 and CDR2: SGDLS, YYNGEE. V lost 4 bases and J lost 3, with 19 bases in between. CDR3 length: 17 residues. This clone was observed once. Its antigen remains unknown. Study-wide results and caveats: Vaccine-associated CD4 TCRs spanned spike, dominant at 160-218 and 743-854. Only six individuals given AZD1222 were seropositive at baseline.

The gene calls are TRBV9 and TRBJ2-2; D perhaps matches TRBD1 (8 bases). This TCR came from an adult who received the AZD1222 COVID-19 vaccine. The sequenced sample was peripheral blood, obtained 28 days after the second AZD1222 dose. CDR3 sequence reads: CASSPRTGRGDTGELFF. The CDR3 region has the DNA TGTGCCAGCAGCCCCCGGACAGGGAGGGGGGACACCGGGGAGCTGTTTTTT.